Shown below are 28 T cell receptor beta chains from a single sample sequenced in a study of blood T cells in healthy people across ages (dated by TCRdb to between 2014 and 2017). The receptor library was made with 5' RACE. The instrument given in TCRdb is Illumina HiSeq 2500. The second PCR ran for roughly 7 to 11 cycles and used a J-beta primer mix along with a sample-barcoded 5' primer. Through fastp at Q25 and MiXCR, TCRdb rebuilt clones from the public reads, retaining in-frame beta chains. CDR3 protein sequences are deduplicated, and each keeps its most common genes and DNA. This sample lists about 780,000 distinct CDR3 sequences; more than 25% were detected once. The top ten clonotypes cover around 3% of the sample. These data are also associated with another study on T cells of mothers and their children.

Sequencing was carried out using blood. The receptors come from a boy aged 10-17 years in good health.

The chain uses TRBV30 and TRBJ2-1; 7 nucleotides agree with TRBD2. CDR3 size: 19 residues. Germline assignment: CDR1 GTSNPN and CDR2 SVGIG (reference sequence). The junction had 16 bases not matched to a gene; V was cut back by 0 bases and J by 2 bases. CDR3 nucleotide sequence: TGTGCCTGGAGTGTGATAACCCTCTGGCTGGGGGGGACCTACAATGAGCAGTTCTTC. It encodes CAWSVITLWLGGTYNEQFF.

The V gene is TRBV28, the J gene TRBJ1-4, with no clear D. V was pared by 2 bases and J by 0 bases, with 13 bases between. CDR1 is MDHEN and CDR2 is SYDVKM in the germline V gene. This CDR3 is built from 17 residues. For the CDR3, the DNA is TGTGCCAGCAGTTTAAGTCTTAGTATCACAACTAATGAAAAACTGTTTTTT. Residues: CASSLSLSITTNEKLFF.

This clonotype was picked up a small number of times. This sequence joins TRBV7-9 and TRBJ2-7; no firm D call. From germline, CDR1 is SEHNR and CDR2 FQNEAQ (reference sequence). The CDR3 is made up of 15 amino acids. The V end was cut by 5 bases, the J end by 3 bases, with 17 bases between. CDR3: CASSPSISKHYEQYF. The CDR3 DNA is TGTGCCAGCAGCCCGAGTATCTCTAAACACTACGAGCAGTACTTC.

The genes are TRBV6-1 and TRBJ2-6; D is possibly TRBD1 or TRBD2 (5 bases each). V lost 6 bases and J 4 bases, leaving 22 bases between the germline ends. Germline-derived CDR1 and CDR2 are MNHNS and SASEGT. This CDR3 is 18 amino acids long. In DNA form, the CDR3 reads TGTGCCAGCAGCCCCTCGGGCCCCTGGGGGACCGGGGCCAACGTCCTGACTTTC. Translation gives CASSPSGPWGTGANVLTF.

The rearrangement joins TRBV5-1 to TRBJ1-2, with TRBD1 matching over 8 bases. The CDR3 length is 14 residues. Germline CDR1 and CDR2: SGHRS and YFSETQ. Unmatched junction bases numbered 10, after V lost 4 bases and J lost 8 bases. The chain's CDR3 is CASSGGQGLGGYTF. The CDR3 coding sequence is TGCGCCAGCAGCGGCGGACAGGGTTTAGGCGGCTACACCTTC.

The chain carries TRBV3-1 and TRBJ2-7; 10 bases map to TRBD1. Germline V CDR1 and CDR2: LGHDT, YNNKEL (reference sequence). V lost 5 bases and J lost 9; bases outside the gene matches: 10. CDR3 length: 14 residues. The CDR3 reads CASSGTGDGGGQYF. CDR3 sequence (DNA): TGTGCCAGCAGCGGGACAGGGGATGGGGGCGGGCAGTACTTC.

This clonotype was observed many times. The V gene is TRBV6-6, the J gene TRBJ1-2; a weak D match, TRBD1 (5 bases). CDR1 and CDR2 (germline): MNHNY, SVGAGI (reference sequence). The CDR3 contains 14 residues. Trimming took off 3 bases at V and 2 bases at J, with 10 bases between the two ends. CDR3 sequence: CASSYSGGNYGYTF. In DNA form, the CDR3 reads TGTGCCAGCAGTTATAGCGGGGGGAACTATGGCTACACCTTC.

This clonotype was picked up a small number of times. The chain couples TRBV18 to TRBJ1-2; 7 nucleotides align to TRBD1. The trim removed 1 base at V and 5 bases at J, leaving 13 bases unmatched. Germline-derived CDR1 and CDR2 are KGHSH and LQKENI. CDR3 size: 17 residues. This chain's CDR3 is CASSPRSETGNLYGYTF. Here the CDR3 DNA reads TGTGCCAGCTCACCACGGTCCGAGACAGGGAACCTATATGGCTACACCTTC.

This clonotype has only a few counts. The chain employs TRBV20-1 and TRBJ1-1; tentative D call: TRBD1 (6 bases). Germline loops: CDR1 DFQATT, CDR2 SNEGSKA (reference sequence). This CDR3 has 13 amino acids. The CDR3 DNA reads TGCAGCTCTAGCGGGACACTGAACACTGAAGCTTTCTTT. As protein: CSSSGTLNTEAFF.

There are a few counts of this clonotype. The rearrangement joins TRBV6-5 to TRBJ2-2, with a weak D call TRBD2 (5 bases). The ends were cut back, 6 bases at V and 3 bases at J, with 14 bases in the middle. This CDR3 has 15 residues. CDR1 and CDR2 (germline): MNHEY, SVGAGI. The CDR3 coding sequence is TGTGCCAGCAGACTCGGACTCCGATACACCGGGGAGCTGTTTTTT. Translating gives CASRLGLRYTGELFF.

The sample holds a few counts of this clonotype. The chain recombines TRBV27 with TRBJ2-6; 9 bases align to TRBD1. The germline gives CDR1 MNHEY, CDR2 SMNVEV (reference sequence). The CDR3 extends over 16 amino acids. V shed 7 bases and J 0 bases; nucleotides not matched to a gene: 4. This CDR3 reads CASIGTGPSGANVLTF. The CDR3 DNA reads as TGTGCCAGCATTGGGACAGGGCCCTCTGGGGCCAACGTCCTGACTTTC.

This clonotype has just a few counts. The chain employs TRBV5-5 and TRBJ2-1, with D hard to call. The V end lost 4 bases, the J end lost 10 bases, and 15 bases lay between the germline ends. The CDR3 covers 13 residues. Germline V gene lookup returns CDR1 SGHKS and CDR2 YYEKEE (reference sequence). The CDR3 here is CASSRRRVIEQFF. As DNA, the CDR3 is TGTGCCAGCAGCCGACGTAGGGTTATCGAGCAGTTCTTC.

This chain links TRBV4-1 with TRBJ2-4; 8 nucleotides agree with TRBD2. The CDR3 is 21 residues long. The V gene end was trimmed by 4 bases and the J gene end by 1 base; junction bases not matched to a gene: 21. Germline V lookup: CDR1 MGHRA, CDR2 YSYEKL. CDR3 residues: CASSLWFAEAGVQGAKNIQYF. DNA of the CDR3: TGCGCCAGCAGCCTTTGGTTCGCGGAAGCGGGGGTCCAGGGGGCCAAAAACATTCAGTACTTC.

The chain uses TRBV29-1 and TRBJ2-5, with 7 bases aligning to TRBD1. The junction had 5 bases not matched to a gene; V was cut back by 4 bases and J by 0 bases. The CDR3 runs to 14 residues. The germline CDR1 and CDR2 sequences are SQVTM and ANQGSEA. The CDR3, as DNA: TGCAGCGTTGGGGACAGCGTTTACCAAGAGACCCAGTACTTC. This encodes CSVGDSVYQETQYF.

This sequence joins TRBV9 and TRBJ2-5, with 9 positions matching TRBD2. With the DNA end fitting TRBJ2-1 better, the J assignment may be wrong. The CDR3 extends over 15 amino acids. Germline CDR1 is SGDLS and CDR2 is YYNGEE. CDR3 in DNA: TGTGCCAGCAGAGGGAGCGGGGGGTCATTCAATGAGCAGTTCTTC. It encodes CASRGSGGSFNEQFF.

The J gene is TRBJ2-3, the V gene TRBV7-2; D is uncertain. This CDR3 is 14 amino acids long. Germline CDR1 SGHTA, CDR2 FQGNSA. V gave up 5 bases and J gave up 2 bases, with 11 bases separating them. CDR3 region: CASSSRFFTDTQYF. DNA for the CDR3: TGTGCCAGCAGCAGCCGCTTCTTCACAGATACGCAGTATTTT.

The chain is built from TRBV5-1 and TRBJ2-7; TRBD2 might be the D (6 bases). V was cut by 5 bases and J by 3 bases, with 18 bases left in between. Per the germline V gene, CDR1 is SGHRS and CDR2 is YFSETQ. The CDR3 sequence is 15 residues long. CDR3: CASRESERRVYEQYF. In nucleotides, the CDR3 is TGCGCCAGCAGAGAATCGGAAAGGAGGGTCTACGAGCAGTACTTC.

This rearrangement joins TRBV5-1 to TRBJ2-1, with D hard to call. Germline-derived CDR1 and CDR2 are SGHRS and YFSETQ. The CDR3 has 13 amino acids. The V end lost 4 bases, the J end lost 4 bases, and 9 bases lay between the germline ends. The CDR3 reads CASSTPEYNEQFF. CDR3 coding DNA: TGCGCCAGCAGCACCCCCGAGTACAATGAGCAGTTCTTC.

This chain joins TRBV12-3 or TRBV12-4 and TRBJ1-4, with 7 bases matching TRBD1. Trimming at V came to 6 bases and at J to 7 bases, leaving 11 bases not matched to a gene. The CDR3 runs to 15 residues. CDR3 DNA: TGTGCCAGCAGCCCCGGGACAGCACTGGGTGAAAAACTGTTTTTT. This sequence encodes CASSPGTALGEKLFF.

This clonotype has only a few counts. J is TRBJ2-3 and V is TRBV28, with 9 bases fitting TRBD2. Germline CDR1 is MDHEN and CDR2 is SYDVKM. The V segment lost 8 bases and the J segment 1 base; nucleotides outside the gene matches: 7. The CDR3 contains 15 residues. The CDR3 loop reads CASYLAGLGTDTQYF. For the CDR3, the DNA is TGTGCCAGCTATCTAGCGGGGTTAGGCACAGATACGCAGTATTTT.

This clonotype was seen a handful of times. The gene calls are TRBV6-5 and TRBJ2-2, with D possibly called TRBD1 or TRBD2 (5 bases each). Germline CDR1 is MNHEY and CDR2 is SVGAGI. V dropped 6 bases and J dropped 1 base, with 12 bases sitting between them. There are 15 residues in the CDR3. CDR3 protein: CASSYRDGNTGELFF. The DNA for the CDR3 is TGTGCCAGCAGCTACCGGGACGGGAACACCGGGGAGCTGTTTTTT.

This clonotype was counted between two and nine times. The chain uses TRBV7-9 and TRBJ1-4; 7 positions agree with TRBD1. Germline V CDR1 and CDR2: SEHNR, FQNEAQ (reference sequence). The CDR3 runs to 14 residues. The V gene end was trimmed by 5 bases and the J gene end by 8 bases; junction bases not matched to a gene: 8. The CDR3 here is CASSPGQWGEKLFF. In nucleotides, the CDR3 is TGTGCCAGCAGCCCGGGACAGTGGGGGGAAAAACTGTTTTTT.

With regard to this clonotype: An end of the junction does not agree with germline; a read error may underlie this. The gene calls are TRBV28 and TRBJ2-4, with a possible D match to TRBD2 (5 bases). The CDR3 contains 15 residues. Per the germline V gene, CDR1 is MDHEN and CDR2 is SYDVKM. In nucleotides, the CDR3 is TGTGCCAGCAGCCCCGCTCCTCTAGCCAAAGACATTCAGTACTTC. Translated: CASSPAPLAKDIQYF.

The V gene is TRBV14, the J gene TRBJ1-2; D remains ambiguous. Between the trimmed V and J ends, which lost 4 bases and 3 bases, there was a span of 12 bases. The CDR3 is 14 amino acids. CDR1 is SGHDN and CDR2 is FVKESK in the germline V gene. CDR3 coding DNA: TGTGCCAGCAGCCCTTCCCCATCATACTATGGCTACACCTTC. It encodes CASSPSPSYYGYTF.

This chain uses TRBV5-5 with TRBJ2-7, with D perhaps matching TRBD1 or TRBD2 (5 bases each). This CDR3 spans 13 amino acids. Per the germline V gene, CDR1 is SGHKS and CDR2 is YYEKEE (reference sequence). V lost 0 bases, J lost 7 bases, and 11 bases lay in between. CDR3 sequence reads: CASSLDGDLEQYF. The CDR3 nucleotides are TGTGCCAGCAGCTTGGATGGGGACCTGGAGCAGTACTTC. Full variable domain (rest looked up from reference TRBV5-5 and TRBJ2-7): DAGVTQSPTHLIKTRGQQVTLRCSPISGHKSVSWYQQVLGQGPQFIFQYYEKEERGRGNFPDRFSARQFPNYSSELNVNALLLGDSALYLCASSLDGDLEQYFGPGTRLTVT.

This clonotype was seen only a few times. The DNA for the CDR3 is TGTGCCAGCAGCCTATGGGACCCGGGGCGCCACGAGCAGTACTTC. This gives the protein CASSLWDPGRHEQYF. The chain joins TRBV28 to TRBJ2-7; D is tentatively TRBD1 or TRBD2 (5 bases each). The V end lost 6 bases, the J end lost 5 bases, and 20 bases lay between the germline ends. The CDR3 has 15 residues. CDR1 MDHEN and CDR2 SYDVKM come from the germline V gene.

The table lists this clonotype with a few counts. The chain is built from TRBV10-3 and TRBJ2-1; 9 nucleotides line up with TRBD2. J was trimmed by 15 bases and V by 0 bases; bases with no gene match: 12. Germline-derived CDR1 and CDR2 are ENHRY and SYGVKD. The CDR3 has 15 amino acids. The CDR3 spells CAISESGRVAGVPFF. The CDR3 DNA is TGTGCCATCAGTGAGTCGGGTCGAGTAGCGGGGGTACCGTTCTTC.

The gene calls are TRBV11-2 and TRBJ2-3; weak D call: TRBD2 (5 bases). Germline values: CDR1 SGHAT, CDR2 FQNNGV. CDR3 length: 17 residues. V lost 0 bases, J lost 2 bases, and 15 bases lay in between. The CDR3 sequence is CASSLDLGLLDTDTQYF. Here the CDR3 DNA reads TGTGCCAGCAGCTTAGATCTGGGGTTACTAGACACAGATACGCAGTATTTT.